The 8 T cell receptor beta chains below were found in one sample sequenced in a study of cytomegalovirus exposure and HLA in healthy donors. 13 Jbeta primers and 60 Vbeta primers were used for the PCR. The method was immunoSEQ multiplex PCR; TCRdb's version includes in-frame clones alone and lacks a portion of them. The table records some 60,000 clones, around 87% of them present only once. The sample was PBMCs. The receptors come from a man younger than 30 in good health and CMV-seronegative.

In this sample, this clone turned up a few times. CDR3 bases: TGTGCCAGCAGTTCGGGGACAGGCTTTGAAGCTTTCTTT. Its translation: CASSSGTGFEAFF. The rearrangement joins TRBV6-1 to TRBJ1-1, with 8 nucleotides matching TRBD1. CDR1 and CDR2 (germline): MNHNS, SASEGT. CDR3 length: 13 residues. Trimming cost V 5 bases and J 7 bases; bases outside gene matches: 6.

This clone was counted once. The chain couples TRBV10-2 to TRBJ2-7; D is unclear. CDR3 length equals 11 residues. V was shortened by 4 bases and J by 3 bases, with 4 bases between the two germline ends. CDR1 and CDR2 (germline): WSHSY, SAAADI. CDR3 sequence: CASSGVYEQYF. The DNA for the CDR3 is TGCGCCAGCAGTGGAGTCTACGAGCAGTACTTC.

The CDR3 protein is CASSPGQLRYGYTF. The CDR3 nucleotides read TGTGCCAGCAGCCCAGGACAGTTACGATATGGCTACACCTTC. This chain uses TRBV7-8 with TRBJ1-2; a weak D match, TRBD1 (6 bases). The CDR3 extends over 14 amino acids. V dropped 5 bases and J dropped 5 bases, with 15 bases sitting between them. The V gene's germline CDR1 is SGHVS and CDR2 FQNEAQ.

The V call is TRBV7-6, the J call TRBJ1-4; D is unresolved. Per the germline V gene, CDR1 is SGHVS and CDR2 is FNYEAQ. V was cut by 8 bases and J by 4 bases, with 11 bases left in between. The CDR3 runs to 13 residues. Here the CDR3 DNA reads TGTGCCAGCGCCCTCGGGGTTAATGAAAAACTGTTTTTT. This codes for CASALGVNEKLFF.

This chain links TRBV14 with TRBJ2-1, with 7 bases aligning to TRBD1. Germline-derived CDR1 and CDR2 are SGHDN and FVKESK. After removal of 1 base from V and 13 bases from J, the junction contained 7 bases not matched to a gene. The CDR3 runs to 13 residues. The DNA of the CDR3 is TGTGCCAGCAGCCAAGCTGTGAGACAGGGACAGTTCTTC. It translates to CASSQAVRQGQFF.

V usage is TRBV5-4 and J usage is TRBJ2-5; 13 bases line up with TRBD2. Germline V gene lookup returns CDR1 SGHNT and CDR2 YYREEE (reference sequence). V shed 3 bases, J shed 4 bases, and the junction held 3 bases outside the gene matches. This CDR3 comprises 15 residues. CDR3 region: CASSSGLAGLETQYF. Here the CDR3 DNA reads TGTGCCAGCAGCTCGGGACTAGCGGGGTTAGAGACCCAGTACTTC.

CDR3 in amino acids: CASSIGLQGNQPQHF. The DNA for the CDR3 is TGTGCCAGTAGTATAGGCCTACAGGGGAATCAGCCCCAGCATTTT. The gene calls are TRBV19 and TRBJ1-5, with 7 bases identical to TRBD1. With 1 base clipped from V and 4 bases from J, the junction kept 4 bases outside the gene matches. CDR1 and CDR2 (germline): LNHDA, SQIVND (reference sequence). The CDR3 consists of 15 residues.

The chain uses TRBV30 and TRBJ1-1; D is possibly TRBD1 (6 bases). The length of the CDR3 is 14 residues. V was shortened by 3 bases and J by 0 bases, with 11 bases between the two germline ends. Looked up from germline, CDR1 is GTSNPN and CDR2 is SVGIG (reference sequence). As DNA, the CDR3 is TGTGCCTGGAGCGACAGGCCTTTGAACACTGAAGCTTTCTTT. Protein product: CAWSDRPLNTEAFF.